This T cell receptor beta chain was found in a study of blood T cell repertoires in COVID-19. Across the study: Donors in the United States, Italy and Spain gave samples during acute or convalescent COVID-19. PBMCs, B-cell-depleted T cells, or T cells were the source of the cDNA or gDNA that made up the material.

Authors' data handling: By means of reference gene primer amplification, nucleated cell counts were estimated. This table comes from immunoSEQ multiplex PCR, and its TCRdb copy is limited to in-frame clones, with some not included. For V, J and clone size, that table is used; D and trimming come from the DNA. This table holds a few hundred thousand clones, about 87% found once. The CDR3 has 16 amino acids. V lost 2 bases to trimming and J lost 5 bases, with 18 bases between them. CDR1 MNHEY and CDR2 SVGEGT come from the germline V gene. The source is a woman aged 55-69 years with COVID-19, enrolled during active disease. The material sequenced was peripheral blood. This rearrangement joins TRBV6-2 or TRBV6-3 to TRBJ2-5; weak D call: TRBD1 (5 bases). The CDR3 region has the DNA TGTGCCAGCAGTTACGGGTTTACAGGCAACTGGGAGACCCAGTACTTC. It encodes CASSYGFTGNWETQYF.